This TCR beta chain was profiled in a study of blood T cell repertoires in COVID-19. Germline V gene data show CDR1 as SGHNT and CDR2 as YYREEE (reference sequence). With V trimmed by 2 bases and J by 3 bases, 2 bases remained unmatched. The CDR3 consists of 13 residues. Sequencing used immunoSEQ multiplex PCR; TCRdb keeps in-frame clones, though not all of them. The data hold 200,000 to 250,000 clones, with around 90% observed a single time. Participants were placed into cohorts based on the clinical history they reported. The chain employs TRBV5-4 and TRBJ2-7; 7 bases align to TRBD2. This clonotype was obtained from a woman in her thirties who had been exposed to COVID-19. The source material was PBMCs or T cells enriched from blood (not recorded which). CDR3 coding DNA: TGTGCCAGCAGCTTTCGGACTAGCTACGAGCAGTACTTC. Amino acids: CASSFRTSYEQYF.